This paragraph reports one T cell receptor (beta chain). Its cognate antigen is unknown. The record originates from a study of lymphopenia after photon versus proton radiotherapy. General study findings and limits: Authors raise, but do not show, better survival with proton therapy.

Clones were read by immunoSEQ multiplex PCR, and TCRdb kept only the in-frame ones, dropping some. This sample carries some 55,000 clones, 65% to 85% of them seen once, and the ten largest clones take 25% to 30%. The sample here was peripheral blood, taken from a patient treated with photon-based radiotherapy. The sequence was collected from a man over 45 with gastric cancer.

The chain's CDR3 is CASKSAGVLMNTEAFF. Written as DNA, the CDR3 is TGTGCCAGTAAATCGGCAGGGGTTCTCATGAACACTGAAGCTTTCTTT. This chain connects TRBV19 to TRBJ1-1, with D tentatively TRBD1 (6 bases). The CDR3 runs 16 residues. Deletions cut 7 bases from V and 0 bases from J, with 18 bases between. The germline gives CDR1 LNHDA, CDR2 SQIVND (reference sequence). The entire variable domain, with the rest obtained from reference TRBV19 and TRBJ1-1, is as follows: DGGITQSPKYLFRKEGQNVTLSCEQNLNHDAMYWYRQDPGQGLRLIYYSQIVNDFQKGDIAEGYSVSREKKESFPLTVTSAQKNPTAFYLCASKSAGVLMNTEAFFGQGTRLTVV.